This T cell receptor (beta chain) was profiled in a study of T cells after yellow fever vaccination. This clonotype was detected many times. Trimming cost V 4 bases and J 3 bases, with 7 bases left between them. The CDR3 consists of 12 residues. The germline V gene has CDR1 KGHSH and CDR2 LQKENI. TCR cDNA was made by 5'RACE template switching, adding a universal primer site and UMIs. TCRdb ran MiXCR on the 5' RACE reads and lists one entry per CDR3 protein. The sample includes approximately 300,000 distinct CDR3 sequences, approximately 12% of them seen just once. The sequence was obtained from a man aged 18 to 29 who received the YFV17D yellow fever vaccine. Sequencing used CD4+ T cells sorted from PBMCs, obtained 45 days after the yellow fever booster vaccination. The rearrangement joins TRBV18 to TRBJ2-7, with D uncertain. The CDR3: CASSQANYEQYF. CDR3 nucleotide sequence: TGTGCCAGCTCACAGGCTAACTACGAGCAGTACTTC.